The sequence of this T cell receptor beta chain was determined in a study of blood T cell repertoires in COVID-19. Study summary: COVID-19 samples from acute and convalescent phases originated in the United States, Italy and Spain. T cells, B-cell-depleted T cells, or PBMCs supplied cDNA or gDNA.

CDR1 and CDR2 (germline): SGHNT, YYREEE (reference sequence). This CDR3 is built from 14 residues. With V trimmed by 6 bases and J by 6 bases, 8 bases remained unmatched. In the study's own analysis: Estimation of nucleated cell counts relied on the amplification of reference gene primers. TCRdb keeps only in-frame clones here, not all; method: immunoSEQ multiplex PCR. The V and J calls and clone size come from that table; D and trimming were worked out from the DNA. This table has 150,000 to 200,000 clones, 81% appearing once. This chain joins TRBV5-4 and TRBJ2-2; 7 positions agree with TRBD1. Sequenced input: peripheral blood. This TCR came from a man aged 55 to 70 with active or convalescent COVID-19. The CDR3 DNA reads as TGTGCCAGCACCGGCCCTACAGGGGCCGGGGAGCTGTTTTTT. Translation: CASTGPTGAGELFF. The full variable domain, in which reference TRBV5-4 and TRBJ2-2 provide the parts outside the CDR3, is ETGVTQSPTHLIKTRGQQVTLRCSSQSGHNTVSWYQQALGQGPQFIFQYYREEENGRGNFPPRFSGLQFPNYSSELNVNALELDDSALYLCASTGPTGAGELFFGEGSRLTVL.